The source of this TCR beta chain is a study of blood T cell repertoires in COVID-19. This clone was seen a single time. With 5 bases removed from V and 2 bases from J, the gap between germline ends came to 4 bases. The CDR3 totals 13 residues. CDR1 and CDR2 from the germline V gene are MNHEY and SVGAGI. Methods used by the authors: Cell counts per sample came from amplifying reference gene primers. The table came from immunoSEQ multiplex PCR; TCRdb's copy has only in-frame clones and leaves some out. V and J calls and clone size follow that table, whereas D and trimming were derived from the DNA. The sample has 200,000 to 250,000 clones, approximately 77% seen once.

V gene TRBV6-5 combines with J gene TRBJ2-6; D uncertain. The sequence derives from a woman of 80 years or more with acute or convalescent COVID-19. The sequencing input was peripheral blood. CDR3 residues: CASSTTGANVLTF. In DNA, the CDR3 is TGTGCCAGCAGTACTACTGGGGCCAACGTCCTGACTTTC.